A selection of T cell receptor beta chains follows, all from one sample in a study of CD8 T cells in ankylosing spondylitis. TCRdb used MiXCR to reprocess the 5' RACE reads, holding one entry per CDR3 protein. Of under 450,000 distinct CDR3 sequences in the sample, 20% to 25% were seen once. Sample: blood, either unsorted or a sorted T cell fraction (not recorded which). All receptors come from a male donor with ankylosing spondylitis or in good health (not recorded which). CDR3s include the opening cysteine and the closing phenylalanine or tryptophan. D genes are given only for firm matches. Clone size, where shown, is once, few, many, or a class for clones that have expanded.

J	D	size	V	CDR3	DNA
TRBJ2-7	.	few	TRBV19	CASSRQTYYEQYF	TGTGCCAGTAGTCGCCAGACCTACTACGAGCAGTACTTC
TRBJ2-7	TRBD1	.	TRBV15	CATSRTHDRDAYEQYF	TGTGCCACCAGCAGAACCCATGACAGGGATGCCTACGAGCAGTACTTC
TRBJ2-3	TRBD2	.	TRBV24-1	CATSDWTSGDADTQYF	TGTGCCACCAGTGATTGGACTAGCGGGGACGCAGATACGCAGTATTTT
TRBJ1-1	.	few	TRBV2	CASRPLQRAAEAFF	TGTGCCAGCAGACCCCTACAGCGGGCGGCTGAAGCTTTCTTT
TRBJ2-1	.	.	TRBV5-6	CASGSLVQFF	TGTGCCAGCGGAAGCTTGGTGCAGTTCTTC
TRBJ2-7	TRBD1	few	TRBV10-3	CAISAGTASYEQYF	TGTGCCATCAGTGCCGGGACAGCGTCCTACGAGCAGTACTTC
TRBJ1-2	.	.	TRBV12-3/TRBV12-4	CASSHSGATYGYTF	TGTGCCAGCAGTCACTCCGGGGCGACGTATGGCTACACCTTC
TRBJ2-5	.	.	TRBV3-1	CASSQGLGPAETQYF	TGTGCCAGCAGCCAAGGGCTAGGACCCGCGGAGACCCAGTACTTC
TRBJ1-5	.	.	TRBV12-3/TRBV12-4	CASSSEGTQPQHF	TGTGCCAGCAGTTCCGAGGGAACTCAGCCCCAGCATTTT
TRBJ2-5	.	.	TRBV27	CASSARDTLDETQYF	TGTGCCAGCAGTGCTAGGGACACCTTGGATGAGACCCAGTACTTC
TRBJ2-3	TRBD1	.	TRBV24-1	CATSGGGTGDTDTQYF	TGTGCCACCAGTGGCGGGGGGACAGGGGACACAGATACGCAGTATTTT
TRBJ2-7	.	.	TRBV2	CASSEGPGWTYEQYF	TGTGCCAGCAGTGAAGGCCCGGGATGGACCTACGAGCAGTACTTC
TRBJ2-3	.	.	TRBV3-1	CASSQDTPDTQYF	TGTGCCAGCAGCCAAGATACTCCAGATACGCAGTATTTT
TRBJ2-2	TRBD1	.	TRBV2	CASSLGVQGANGELFF	TGTGCCAGCTCCTTGGGTGTGCAGGGGGCTAACGGGGAGCTGTTTTTT
TRBJ2-1	TRBD1	once	TRBV11-1	CASSLPGQGAPSSYNEQFF	TGTGCCAGCAGCTTACCGGGACAGGGGGCCCCAAGCTCCTACAATGAGCAGTTCTTC
TRBJ2-1	.	.	TRBV4-1	CASSHRGGIGNNEQFF	TGCGCCAGCAGCCACCGAGGGGGGATTGGGAACAATGAGCAGTTCTTC
TRBJ2-3	.	.	TRBV12-3/TRBV12-4	CASRGWFTDTQYF	TGTGCCAGCAGGGGGTGGTTCACAGATACGCAGTATTTT
TRBJ2-1	.	.	TRBV20-1	CSARDSPGSNNEQFF	TGCAGTGCTAGGGACAGCCCCGGGTCCAACAATGAGCAGTTCTTC
TRBJ2-1	.	.	TRBV5-4	CASSLSPQYNEQFF	TGTGCCAGCAGCTTATCACCACAGTACAATGAGCAGTTCTTC
TRBJ1-2	TRBD1	.	TRBV7-9	CASSFGTAGFGGYGYTF	TGTGCCAGCAGCTTCGGGACAGCAGGATTTGGGGGTTATGGCTACACCTTC
TRBJ2-1	.	.	TRBV3-1	CASSDMGNEQFF	TGTGCCAGCAGCGATATGGGGAATGAGCAGTTCTTC
TRBJ2-1	.	.	TRBV3-1	CASSQVGGSGNLNEQFF	TGTGCCAGCAGCCAAGTTGGTGGCAGCGGAAACCTCAATGAGCAGTTCTTC
TRBJ2-4	.	.	TRBV15	CATSRAQGENIQYF	TGTGCCACCAGCAGAGCCCAGGGTGAGAACATTCAGTACTTC
TRBJ2-7	.	.	TRBV19	CASSMGNSYEQYF	TGTGCCAGTAGTATGGGCAACTCCTACGAGCAGTACTTC
TRBJ2-7	.	.	TRBV5-6	CASSLELRTYEQYF	TGTGCCAGCAGCTTGGAACTGAGAACCTACGAGCAGTACTTC
TRBJ2-7	TRBD2	.	TRBV14	CASSQVGRARPFYEQYF	TGTGCCAGCAGCCAAGTAGGGAGGGCCCGTCCATTCTACGAGCAGTACTTC
TRBJ1-1	.	.	TRBV2	CASSVHSTENTEAFF	TGTGCCAGCAGTGTACATTCCACAGAGAACACTGAAGCTTTCTTT
TRBJ2-3	.	few	TRBV5-1	CASSSGIGGTDTQYF	TGCGCCAGCAGCTCGGGCATAGGAGGCACAGATACGCAGTATTTT
TRBJ1-6	.	few	TRBV6-9	CASPSPLHF	TGTGCCAGCCCTTCACCCCTCCACTTT
TRBJ2-3	.	.	TRBV7-9	CASSAVGDTQYF	TGTGCCAGCAGCGCAGTAGGAGATACGCAGTATTTT
TRBJ2-7	.	.	TRBV6-1	CASSGVSYEQYF	TGTGCCAGCAGTGGCGTATCCTACGAGCAGTACTTC
TRBJ2-6	.	.	TRBV24-1	CATSDPLVSGANVLTF	TGTGCCACCAGTGACCCCCTGGTCTCTGGGGCCAACGTCCTGACTTTC
TRBJ2-1	.	few	TRBV6-5	CASSSTPSSYNEQFF	TGTGCCAGCAGTTCGACCCCGAGCTCCTACAATGAGCAGTTCTTC
TRBJ2-3	TRBD1	once	TRBV20-1	CSARDPRTGGTDTQYF	TGCAGTGCTAGAGATCCCCGGACAGGGGGCACAGATACGCAGTATTTT
TRBJ2-3	.	.	TRBV25-1	CASKPRTNTDTQYF	TGTGCCAGCAAGCCCCGGACTAACACAGATACGCAGTATTTT
TRBJ2-7	.	few	TRBV19	CASSIEGLGNYEQYF	TGTGCCAGTAGTATAGAAGGTCTGGGGAACTACGAGCAGTACTTC
TRBJ2-1	.	.	TRBV3-1	CASSQGGTSYNEQFF	TGTGCCAGCAGCCAAGGGGGGACCTCCTACAATGAGCAGTTCTTC
TRBJ2-5	.	few	TRBV7-9	CASTQVQGFLETQYF	TGTGCCAGCACCCAAGTACAGGGTTTTCTCGAGACCCAGTACTTC
TRBJ1-1	.	.	TRBV29-1	CSVQDDPEAFF	TGCAGCGTTCAGGATGACCCTGAAGCTTTCTTT
TRBJ2-1	TRBD1	.	TRBV4-1	CASSQGDRDSYNEQFF	TGCGCCAGCAGCCAGGGGGACAGGGACTCCTACAATGAGCAGTTCTTC
TRBJ2-3	.	many	TRBV12-3/TRBV12-4	CASSLSDTQYF	TGTGCCAGCAGTTTATCAGATACGCAGTATTTT
TRBJ2-7	.	.	TRBV29-1	CSVQEAYEQYF	TGCAGCGTCCAGGAAGCCTACGAGCAGTACTTC
TRBJ1-4	.	.	TRBV12-3/TRBV12-4	CASSLRYSLGHEKLFF	TGTGCCAGCAGTTTGAGGTACTCTTTGGGGCATGAAAAACTGTTTTTT
TRBJ2-2	.	.	TRBV6-1	CASSWDDGELFF	TGTGCCAGCAGTTGGGATGATGGGGAGCTGTTTTTT
TRBJ2-1	TRBD2	few	TRBV5-1	CASSPPAGNEQFF	TGCGCCAGCAGCCCCCCAGCGGGAAATGAGCAGTTCTTC
TRBJ1-6	.	.	TRBV20-1	CSAREIQGLGSPLHF	TGCAGTGCTAGAGAAATACAGGGCTTGGGATCACCCCTCCACTTT